This TCR beta chain emerged from a study of T cell responses to AZD1222 COVID-19 vaccine. This CDR3 comprises 14 residues. Germline CDR1 and CDR2: SGHRS and YFSETQ. The germline V and J ends were trimmed by 3 bases and 4 bases, with 10 bases remaining between them. This clone was counted between two and nine times. Only in-frame clones appear in the TCRdb table, and some are missing; sequencing was by immunoSEQ multiplex PCR. The table has roughly 120,000 clones, around 90% seen once. This TCR came from an adult in good health. The input for sequencing was peripheral blood, taken on day 0 of AZD1222 vaccination. The V gene is TRBV5-1, the J gene TRBJ2-2, with D possibly TRBD2 on 6 matching bases. The CDR3 reads CASSWDLITGELFF. In DNA, the CDR3 is TGCGCCAGCAGCTGGGACTTGATCACCGGGGAGCTGTTTTTT.